This T cell receptor (beta chain) was identified during a study of blood T cells in healthy people across ages. Overall study results and limits: Roughly linear age-related decline in beta diversity appeared, significant by age 40. The authors considered diversity estimates from one million T cells to be underestimates.

The authors ran a second PCR of about 6 to 11 cycles using a sample-barcoded 5' primer and a J-beta primer mix. TCRdb reprocessed the 5' RACE reads via MiXCR and lists one record per CDR3 protein. In the table there are some 1.1 million distinct CDR3 sequences, 35% to 40% of which are singletons. For this clonotype: As yet, its antigen is unknown.

CDR3 length equals 14 residues. CDR1 and CDR2 from the germline V gene are MNHEY and SVGEGT. With 2 bases clipped from V and 13 bases from J, the junction kept 8 bases outside the gene matches. The sequenced sample consisted of blood. The chain joins TRBV6-2 or TRBV6-3 to TRBJ2-1; 10 bases match TRBD1. The TCR sequence derives from a man in his late teens or twenties in good health. CDR3 amino acids: CASSYRLRDRGQFF. The CDR3 bases are TGTGCCAGCAGTTACCGTCTCCGGGACAGGGGACAGTTCTTC.